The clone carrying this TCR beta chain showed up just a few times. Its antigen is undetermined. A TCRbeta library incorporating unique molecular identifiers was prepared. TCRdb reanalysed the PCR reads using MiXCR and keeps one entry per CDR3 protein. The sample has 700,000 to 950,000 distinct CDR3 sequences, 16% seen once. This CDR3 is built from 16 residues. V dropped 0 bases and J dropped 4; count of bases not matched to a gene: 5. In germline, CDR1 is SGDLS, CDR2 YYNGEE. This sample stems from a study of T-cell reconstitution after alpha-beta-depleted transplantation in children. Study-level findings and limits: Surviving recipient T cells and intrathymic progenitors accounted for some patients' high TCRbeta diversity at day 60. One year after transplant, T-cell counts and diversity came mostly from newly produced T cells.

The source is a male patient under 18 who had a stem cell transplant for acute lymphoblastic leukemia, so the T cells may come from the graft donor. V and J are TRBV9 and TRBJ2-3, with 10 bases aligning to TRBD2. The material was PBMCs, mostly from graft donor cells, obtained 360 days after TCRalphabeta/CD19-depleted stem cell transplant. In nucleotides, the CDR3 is TGTGCCAGCAGCGTAGGGAGCGGGAGGGCTGCAGATACGCAGTATTTT. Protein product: CASSVGSGRAADTQYF.